Following are 25 T cell receptor beta chains from one sample sequenced in a study of blood T cell repertoires in COVID-19. Clones were read by immunoSEQ multiplex PCR, and TCRdb kept only the in-frame ones, dropping some. The sample has around 140,000 clones, 70% to 80% seen once. The sequencing sample was made of peripheral blood. The source of these receptors is a man aged 50-59 years with acute or convalescent COVID-19.

The rearrangement links TRBV5-1 to TRBJ1-1; 9 nucleotides align to TRBD1. The V segment lost 4 bases and the J segment 2 bases; nucleotides outside the gene matches: 12. Germline lookup yields CDR1 SGHRS and CDR2 YFSETQ. The CDR3 runs to 17 residues. DNA for the CDR3: TGCGCCAGCAGCACCGGGACAGGGTCTAGGGGAAACACTGAAGCTTTCTTT. This gives the protein CASSTGTGSRGNTEAFF.

This sequence joins TRBV19 and TRBJ2-5; 9 nucleotides line up with TRBD1. With V trimmed by 4 bases and J by 5 bases, 8 bases remained unmatched. Germline lookup yields CDR1 LNHDA and CDR2 SQIVND (reference sequence). CDR3 length: 15 amino acids. The CDR3 coding sequence is TGTGCCAGTAGTACCCAACAGGGGGCTGGGGAGACCCAGTACTTC. Translating it yields CASSTQQGAGETQYF.

This clone was detected only a few times. The CDR3 protein is CASSQVTGTGTGELFF. For the CDR3, the DNA is TGTGCCAGCAGCCAAGTGACAGGGACGGGAACCGGGGAGCTGTTTTTT. The V gene is TRBV14, the J gene TRBJ2-2, with TRBD1 matching over 7 bases. The CDR3 has 16 residues. V shed 1 base, J shed 5 bases, and the junction held 7 bases outside the gene matches. The germline V gene has CDR1 SGHDN and CDR2 FVKESK.

This chain connects TRBV18 to TRBJ1-2; TRBD1 aligns across 10 bases. J lost 5 bases, V lost 1 base, and 7 bases had no gene match. The CDR3 has 16 amino acids. The germline CDR1 and CDR2 sequences are KGHSH and LQKENI. CDR3 sequence: CASSPQGTGAWYGYTF. The DNA of the CDR3 is TGTGCCAGCTCACCACAGGGGACAGGGGCATGGTATGGCTACACCTTC.

The V gene is TRBV12-3 or TRBV12-4, the J gene TRBJ1-1; D remains ambiguous. This CDR3 contains 13 residues. V was cut by 2 bases and J by 1 base, with 5 bases left in between. The CDR3 spells CASSLLENTEAFF. The CDR3 bases are TGTGCCAGCAGTTTATTAGAGAACACTGAAGCTTTCTTT.

The J gene is TRBJ1-6, the V gene TRBV6-1; the D gene is possibly TRBD1 (6 bases). The CDR3 covers 15 residues. Per germline, CDR1 MNHNS and CDR2 SASEGT. V lost 3 bases and J lost 9, with 15 bases in between. CDR3 nucleotide sequence: TGTGCCAGCAGTGATACGGCAGGGGTCGGTTCACCCCTCCACTTT. Protein: CASSDTAGVGSPLHF.

The rearrangement joins TRBV18 to TRBJ2-7; D perhaps matches TRBD2 (5 bases). There are 13 residues in the CDR3. The ends were cut back, 6 bases at V and 5 bases at J, with 14 bases in the middle. The germline gives CDR1 KGHSH, CDR2 LQKENI. CDR3 coding DNA: TGTGCCAGCTCCTCCTTCCGGGAAGACGAGCAGTACGTC. It yields the protein CASSSFREDEQYV.

The CDR3 region has the DNA TGTGCCAGCTCACCCAATGCAGGGGGTAGTGGCTACACCTTC. This sequence encodes CASSPNAGGSGYTF. The chain links TRBV18 to TRBJ1-2; TRBD1 aligns across 7 bases. V shed 3 bases, J shed 7 bases, and the junction held 8 bases outside the gene matches. The CDR3 runs to 14 residues. Germline V CDR1 and CDR2: KGHSH, LQKENI.

V gene TRBV7-6 combines with J gene TRBJ2-1; the match to TRBD1 covers 10 bases. Germline V CDR1 and CDR2: SGHVS, FNYEAQ. V lost 4 bases to trimming and J lost 6 bases; unmatched junction nucleotides: 9. There are 16 residues in the CDR3. For the CDR3, the DNA is TGTGCCAGCAGCTCAATGACAGGGGGCGTCTTCAATGAGCAGTTCTTC. Protein product: CASSSMTGGVFNEQFF. The complete variable domain, with remaining parts taken from reference TRBV7-6 and TRBJ2-1, reads GAGVSQSPRYKVTKRGQDVALRCDPISGHVSLYWYRQALGQGPEFLTYFNYEAQQDKSGLPNDRFSAERPEGSISTLTIQRTEQRDSAMYRCASSSMTGGVFNEQFFGPGTRLTVL.

This clone appeared a single time. The chain joins TRBV21-1 to TRBJ2-5; the D call in the table, TRBD1, was not verified against the DNA. TRBV21-1 is a pseudogene locus. The CDR3 totals 14 residues. The CDR3 DNA follows: TGTGCCAGTAGAGGGGGCGTCCGGGATGAGACCCAGTACTTC. This encodes CASRGGVRDETQYF.

The chain recombines TRBV5-6 with TRBJ2-1; TRBD1 aligns across 9 bases. Germline values: CDR1 SGHDT, CDR2 YYEEEE. CDR3 length equals 14 residues. Trimming removed 4 bases from V and 6 bases from J; junction bases left unmatched: 5. CDR3 residues: CASSGQGRSNEQFF. CDR3 bases: TGTGCCAGCAGCGGACAGGGGAGAAGCAATGAGCAGTTCTTC.

V gene TRBV9 combines with J gene TRBJ2-3; 8 nucleotides agree with TRBD2. The CDR3 loop spans 15 amino acids. V shed 0 bases, J shed 0 bases, and the junction held 0 bases outside the gene matches. Looked up from germline, CDR1 is SGDLS and CDR2 is YYNGEE. The CDR3 spells CASSVAGGSTDTQYF. CDR3 bases: TGTGCCAGCAGCGTAGCGGGGGGGAGCACAGATACGCAGTATTTT.

The rearrangement joins TRBV3-1 (or the pseudogene TRBV3-2) to TRBJ1-4; possible D gene TRBD1, 5 bases. With 1 base removed from V and 7 bases from J, the gap between germline ends came to 16 bases. CDR3 size: 16 residues. CDR1 LGHDT and CDR2 YNNKEL come from the germline V gene (reference sequence). CDR3: CASSQAGGSGGEKLFF. CDR3 bases: TGTGCCAGCAGCCAAGCGGGGGGGTCGGGTGGTGAAAAACTGTTTTTT.

V is TRBV5-1 and J is TRBJ2-3; TRBD1 matches at 9 bases. V shed 4 bases and J 0 bases; nucleotides not matched to a gene: 3. The CDR3 has 15 amino acids. CDR1 is SGHRS and CDR2 is YFSETQ in the germline V gene. CDR3 region: CASSGTGPSTDTQYF. CDR3 nucleotides: TGCGCCAGCAGCGGGACAGGGCCGAGCACAGATACGCAGTATTTT.

The V gene is TRBV7-2, the J gene TRBJ1-6; possibly TRBD1 for D (5 bases). V was pared by 1 base and J by 9 bases, with 16 bases between. CDR1 is SGHTA, CDR2 FQGNSA, per germline. This CDR3 contains 16 residues. The CDR3: CASSLGAGSQGSPLHF. CDR3 DNA sequence: TGTGCCAGCAGCTTAGGTGCAGGGTCCCAGGGTTCACCCCTCCACTTT.

This chain connects TRBV7-9 to TRBJ2-1; 11 positions match TRBD2. The CDR3 runs 17 residues. Trimming at V came to 4 bases and at J to 4 bases, leaving 9 bases not matched to a gene. Germline V gene sequence: CDR1 SEHNR, CDR2 FQNEAQ (reference sequence). In DNA form, the CDR3 reads TGTGCCAGCAGCTCCGGGTTTAGCGGGGGGGTTTACAATGAGCAGTTCTTC. Translated: CASSSGFSGGVYNEQFF. The full variable domain, completed using reference TRBV7-9 and TRBJ2-1, is DTGVSQNPRHKITKRGQNVTFRCDPISEHNRLYWYRQTLGQGPEFLTYFQNEAQLEKSRLLSDRFSAERPKGSFSTLEIQRTEQGDSAMYLCASSSGFSGGVYNEQFFGPGTRLTVL.

J is TRBJ2-1 and V is TRBV12-5, with D hard to call. V was clipped by 4 bases and J by 4 bases, with 11 bases between them. The CDR3 loop spans 14 amino acids. Looked up from germline, CDR1 is LGHNT and CDR2 is FRNRAP. CDR3 in DNA: TGTGCTAGTGGTTCTGACCAGGCTTACAATGAGCAGTTCTTC. This translates into CASGSDQAYNEQFF.

V and J are TRBV11-2 and TRBJ2-5; perhaps TRBD2 as D (7 bases). Trimming removed 1 base at V and 6 bases at J, with 12 bases between. Germline-derived CDR1 and CDR2 are SGHAT and FQNNGV. The CDR3 loop spans 14 amino acids. DNA of the CDR3: TGTGCCAGCAGCTTAGGTACGGGGGGCCAGACCCAGTACTTC. Amino acid sequence: CASSLGTGGQTQYF.

This chain joins TRBV10-1 and TRBJ2-5, with TRBD2 matching 10 bases. The CDR3 extends over 16 amino acids. The J segment lost 3 bases and the V segment lost 10 bases, leaving 14 bases of the junction unmatched. Germline CDR1 and CDR2: WNHNN and SYGVQD (reference sequence). Here the CDR3 reads CATPISGGRTKETQYF. The CDR3 coding sequence is TGCGCCACCCCCATTAGCGGGGGGCGCACCAAAGAGACCCAGTACTTC.

This chain joins TRBV15 and TRBJ2-1; 12 nucleotides align to TRBD2. Trimming cost V 0 bases and J 7 bases; bases outside gene matches: 4. The CDR3 runs 16 residues. Per the germline V gene, CDR1 is LNHNV and CDR2 is YYDKDF (reference sequence). The CDR3 loop reads CATSRDRGLAGNEQFF. The CDR3 DNA reads as TGTGCCACCAGCAGAGATAGAGGACTAGCGGGGAATGAGCAGTTCTTC.

The chain carries TRBV6-5 and TRBJ2-1, with 7 bases identical to TRBD1. Germline CDR1 and CDR2: MNHEY and SVGAGI. V was clipped by 7 bases and J by 8 bases; unmatched bases: 8. This CDR3 is built from 13 residues. The CDR3 DNA sequence: TGTGCCAGCACCCGGACAGGAGGTTATGAGCAGTTCTTC. Translating it yields CASTRTGGYEQFF.

The chain links TRBV3-1 (or the pseudogene TRBV3-2) to TRBJ2-3; D might be TRBD2 (5 bases). V was shortened by 0 bases and J by 4 bases, with 11 bases between the two germline ends. The CDR3 spans 15 residues. Germline V gene lookup returns CDR1 LGHDT and CDR2 YNNKEL (reference sequence). This chain's CDR3 is CASSQDGDGADTQYF. The CDR3 DNA is TGTGCCAGCAGCCAAGATGGTGACGGGGCAGATACGCAGTATTTT.

The chain joins TRBV18 to TRBJ2-3, with 8 bases lining up with TRBD1. V was clipped by 1 base and J by 0 bases; unmatched bases: 3. Germline CDR1 is KGHSH and CDR2 is LQKENI. The CDR3 consists of 16 residues. DNA for the CDR3: TGTGCCAGCTCACCACGATCAGGGGGCAGCACAGATACGCAGTATTTT. Translating it yields CASSPRSGGSTDTQYF.

The chain links TRBV18 to TRBJ1-4, with 8 bases that match TRBD1. The ends lost 8 bases at V and 3 bases at J; junction bases unmatched: 5. CDR1 and CDR2 (germline): KGHSH, LQKENI. This CDR3 has 14 residues. The CDR3 loop reads CASLQTGANEKLFF. For the CDR3, the DNA is TGTGCCAGCCTCCAGACAGGGGCTAATGAAAAACTGTTTTTT.

V is TRBV12-3 or TRBV12-4 and J is TRBJ1-2; D ambiguous. The V and J ends lost 6 bases and 4 bases respectively, with 12 bases between them. The CDR3 is made up of 13 amino acids. As DNA, the CDR3 is TGTGCCAGCAGAACGTTGGGCCCCTATGGCTACACCTTC. The encoded protein is CASRTLGPYGYTF.